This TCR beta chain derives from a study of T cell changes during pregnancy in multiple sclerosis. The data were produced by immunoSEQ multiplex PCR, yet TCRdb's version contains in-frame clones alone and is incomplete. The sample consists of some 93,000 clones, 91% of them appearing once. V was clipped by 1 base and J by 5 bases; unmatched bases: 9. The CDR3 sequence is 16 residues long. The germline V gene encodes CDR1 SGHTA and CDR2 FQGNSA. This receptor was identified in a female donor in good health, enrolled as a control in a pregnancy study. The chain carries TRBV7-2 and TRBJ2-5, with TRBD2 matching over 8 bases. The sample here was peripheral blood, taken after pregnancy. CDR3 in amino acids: CASSLEGLAGAETQYF. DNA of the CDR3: TGTGCCAGCAGCTTAGAAGGGCTAGCGGGTGCTGAGACCCAGTACTTC.